The source of this T cell receptor beta chain is a study of blood T cell repertoires in COVID-19. Germline V lookup: CDR1 KGHSH, CDR2 LQKENI. The CDR3 contains 14 residues. After removal of 3 bases from V and 5 bases from J, the junction contained 6 bases not matched to a gene. Source study methods: Reference gene primers were amplified, and this amplification served to estimate nucleated cell counts. This table comes from immunoSEQ multiplex PCR, and its TCRdb copy is limited to in-frame clones, with some not included. D and trimming come from the DNA, and the V and J calls and clone size come from that table. The data hold about 270,000 clones, with just under 85% observed a single time.

Material: peripheral blood. The rearrangement uses TRBV18 and TRBJ2-7, with TRBD1 matching 8 bases. The sequence was obtained from a woman in her 50s with active or convalescent COVID-19. The CDR3 loop is CASSPSRGLNEQYF. CDR3 DNA sequence: TGTGCCAGCTCACCGTCCAGGGGGCTAAACGAGCAGTACTTC.